The present T cell receptor (beta chain) was sequenced within a study of CD8+ T cells in alopecia areata. About the research overall: Treated patients were given oral tofacitinib, which was dosed at 5 to 10 mg twice daily.

Turning to this clone: Its antigen remains unidentified.

Peripheral blood and lesional scalp punch biopsies were taken from alopecia areata patients. The CDR3 is 13 residues long. Germline lookup yields CDR1 SGHVS and CDR2 FNYEAQ. V lost 1 base to trimming and J lost 5 bases, with 8 bases between them. Whole-study findings and limits: Whereas mice showed it more clearly, TCR sharing across patients was murkier, possibly because of HLA. More clonal than normal scalp was lesional scalp, particularly alopecia totalis/universalis.

Reverse transcription of extracted RNA yielded cDNA, which provided the sequencing template. Sequencing was performed with immunoSEQ multiplex PCR; in TCRdb, only in-frame clones are kept and a portion is missing. Among 150,000 or so clones listed, 80% to 90% were seen once. The TCR originated in a human donor with alopecia areata. The sample was CD8+ T cells sorted from blood, taken at week 0. This chain joins TRBV7-6 and TRBJ2-5; D is unclear. CDR3 protein: CASSLVVLETQYF. In DNA, the CDR3 is TGTGCCAGCAGCTTAGTCGTATTGGAGACCCAGTACTTC.